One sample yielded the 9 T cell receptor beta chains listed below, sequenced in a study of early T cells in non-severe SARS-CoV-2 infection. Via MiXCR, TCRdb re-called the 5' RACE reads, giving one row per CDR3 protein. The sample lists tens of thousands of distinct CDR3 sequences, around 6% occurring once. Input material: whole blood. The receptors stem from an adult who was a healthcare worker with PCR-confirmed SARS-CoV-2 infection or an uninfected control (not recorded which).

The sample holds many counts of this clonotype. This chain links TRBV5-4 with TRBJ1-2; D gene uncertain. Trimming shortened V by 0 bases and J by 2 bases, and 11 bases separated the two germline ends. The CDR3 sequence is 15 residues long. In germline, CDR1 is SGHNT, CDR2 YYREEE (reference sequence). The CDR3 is CASSLGRVGNYGYTF. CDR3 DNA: TGTGCCAGCAGCTTGGGGAGGGTCGGGAACTATGGCTACACCTTC.

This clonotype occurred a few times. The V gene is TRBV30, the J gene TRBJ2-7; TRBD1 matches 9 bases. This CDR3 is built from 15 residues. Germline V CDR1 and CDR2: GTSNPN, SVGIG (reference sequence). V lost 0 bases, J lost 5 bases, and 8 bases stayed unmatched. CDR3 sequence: CAWSVQGQGFHEQYF. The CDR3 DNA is TGTGCCTGGAGTGTACAGGGACAGGGATTCCACGAGCAGTACTTC.

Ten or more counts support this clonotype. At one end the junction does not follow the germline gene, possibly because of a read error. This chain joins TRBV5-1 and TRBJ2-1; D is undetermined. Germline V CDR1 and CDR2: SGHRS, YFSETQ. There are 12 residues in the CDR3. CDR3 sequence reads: CASSLGGQVSIF. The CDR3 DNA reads TGCGCCAGCAGCTTGGGGGGTCAGGTATCCATCTTC.

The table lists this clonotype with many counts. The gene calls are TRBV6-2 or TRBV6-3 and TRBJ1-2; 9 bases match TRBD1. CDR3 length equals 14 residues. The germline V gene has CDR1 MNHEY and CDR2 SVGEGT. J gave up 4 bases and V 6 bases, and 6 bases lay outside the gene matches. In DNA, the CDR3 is TGTGCCAGCAGAGTGGGGACAGGGACCTATGGCTACACCTTC. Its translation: CASRVGTGTYGYTF.

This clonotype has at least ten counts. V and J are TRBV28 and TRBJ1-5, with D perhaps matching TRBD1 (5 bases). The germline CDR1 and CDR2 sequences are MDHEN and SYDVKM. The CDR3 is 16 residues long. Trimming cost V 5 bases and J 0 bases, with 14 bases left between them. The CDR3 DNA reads TGTGCCAGCAGTCCACCCGGGGCAGCTAGCAATCAGCCCCAGCATTTT. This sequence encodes CASSPPGAASNQPQHF. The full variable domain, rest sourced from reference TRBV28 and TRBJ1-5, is DVKVTQSSRYLVKRTGEKVFLECVQDMDHENMFWYRQDPGLGLRLIYFSYDVKMKEKGDIPEGYSVSREKKERFSLILESASTNQTSMYLCASSPPGAASNQPQHFGDGTRLSIL.

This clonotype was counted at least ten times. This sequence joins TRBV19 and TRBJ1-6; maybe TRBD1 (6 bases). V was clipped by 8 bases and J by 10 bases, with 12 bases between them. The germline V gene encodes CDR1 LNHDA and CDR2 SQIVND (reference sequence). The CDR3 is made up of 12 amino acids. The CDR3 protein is CASQTQGSPLHF. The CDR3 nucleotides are TGTGCCAGTCAAACTCAGGGGTCACCCCTCCACTTT.

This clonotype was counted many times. CDR3 DNA: TGTGCCAGCAGCTTACTACCGGGACAGGGAAAAAGGGCAGATACGCAGTATTTT. Amino acid sequence: CASSLLPGQGKRADTQYF. The rearrangement links TRBV7-7 to TRBJ2-3; TRBD1 aligns across 9 bases. Germline V gene lookup returns CDR1 SSHAT and CDR2 FNYEAQ (reference sequence). The CDR3 consists of 18 residues. The ends lost 2 bases at V and 4 bases at J; junction bases unmatched: 13.

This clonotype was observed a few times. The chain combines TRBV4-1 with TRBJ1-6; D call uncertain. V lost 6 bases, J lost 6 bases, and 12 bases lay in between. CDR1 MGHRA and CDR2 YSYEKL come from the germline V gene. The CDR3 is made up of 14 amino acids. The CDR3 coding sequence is TGCGCCAGCAGACCGACAACTGGTAATTCACCCCTCCACTTT. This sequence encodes CASRPTTGNSPLHF.

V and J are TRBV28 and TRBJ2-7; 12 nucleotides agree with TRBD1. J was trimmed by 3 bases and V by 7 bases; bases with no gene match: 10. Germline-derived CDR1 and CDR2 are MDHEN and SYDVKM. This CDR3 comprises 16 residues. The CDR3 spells CASTRGGQGAIYEQYF. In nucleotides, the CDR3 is TGTGCCAGCACTCGAGGGGGACAGGGGGCCATCTACGAGCAGTACTTC.